This T cell receptor beta chain was found in a study of T-cell memory formation after mild COVID-19. As for the study in general: TCR clusters were largely donor specific.

Whole-study results and caveats: Balance between CD4 and CD8 was seen in clones contracting day 15 to 85, and a CD4+ lean was seen in later expanders.

TCRdb analysed the 5' RACE reads with MiXCR anew, one entry per CDR3 protein. Seen here are approximately 500,000 distinct CDR3 sequences, around a quarter observed once, and the top ten hold 9.5% to 15%. This clonotype was seen more than once but under ten times. The antigen remains unidentified. Per germline, CDR1 SGDLS and CDR2 YYNGEE. The ends were cut back, 4 bases at V and 5 bases at J, with 15 bases in the middle. The CDR3 has 14 residues. Specimen: PBMCs or a T cell subset sorted from them (not recorded which). The clonotype originates from an adult woman who had mild COVID-19 (a few samples of this study predate the infection). Cell type and time point are not known. The chain combines TRBV9 with TRBJ2-5; tentative D call: TRBD1 (6 bases). The CDR3 spells CASSLGGSRETQYF. The CDR3 DNA follows: TGTGCCAGCAGCCTAGGGGGTAGCCGCGAGACCCAGTACTTC. Full variable domain (outside the CDR3, taken from reference TRBV9 and TRBJ2-5): DSGVTQTPKHLITATGQRVTLRCSPRSGDLSVYWYQQSLDQGLQFLIQYYNGEERAKGNILERFSAQQFPDLHSELNLSSLELGDSALYFCASSLGGSRETQYFGPGTRLLVL.